These 16 T cell receptor beta chains originate from one sample sequenced in a study of cytomegalovirus exposure and HLA in healthy donors. Both 60 Vbeta primers and 13 Jbeta primers went into the PCR. Assay: immunoSEQ multiplex PCR; the TCRdb copy retains only in-frame clones and omits some. The sample holds under 150,000 clones. The sequencing sample was made of PBMCs. These receptors were collected from a man between 40 and 49 years old in good health and CMV-seronegative.

The chain carries TRBV10-3 and TRBJ1-5, with a possible D match to TRBD1 (5 bases). CDR3 length equals 14 residues. The V end was cut by 0 bases, the J end by 4 bases, with 7 bases between. Looked up from germline, CDR1 is ENHRY and CDR2 is SYGVKD. In DNA form, the CDR3 reads TGTGCCATCAGTGAGTCAGGGACTAATCAGCCCCAGCATTTT. It translates to CAISESGTNQPQHF.

This sequence joins TRBV7-6 and TRBJ2-6; possible D gene TRBD1, 6 bases. Germline V gene sequence: CDR1 SGHVS, CDR2 FNYEAQ. The CDR3 is 16 amino acids. Deletions cut 5 bases from V and 2 bases from J, with 13 bases between. The CDR3 region is CASSRYTGPGANVLTF. In DNA, the CDR3 is TGTGCCAGCAGCCGCTATACAGGGCCTGGGGCCAACGTCCTGACTTTC.

This chain links TRBV7-2 with TRBJ1-5; 9 bases agree with TRBD1. With V trimmed by 5 bases and J by 1 base, 15 bases remained unmatched. CDR3 length: 19 residues. Germline V gene lookup returns CDR1 SGHTA and CDR2 FQGNSA. The CDR3 loop reads CASSPRGGQGLRSNQPQHF. CDR3 sequence (DNA): TGTGCCAGCAGCCCCCGCGGCGGACAGGGGCTCCGGAGCAATCAGCCCCAGCATTTT. Full variable domain (outside the CDR3, taken from reference TRBV7-2 and TRBJ1-5): GAGVSQSPSNKVTEKGKDVELRCDPISGHTALYWYRQSLGQGLEFLIYFQGNSAPDKSGLPSDRFSAERTGGSVSTLTIQRTQQEDSAVYLCASSPRGGQGLRSNQPQHFGDGTRLSIL.

The V gene is TRBV10-1, the J gene TRBJ1-4; 7 bases match TRBD1. The CDR3 loop spans 20 amino acids. CDR1 is WNHNN and CDR2 is SYGVQD in the germline V gene (reference sequence). The J segment lost 0 bases and the V segment lost 5 bases, leaving 18 bases of the junction unmatched. The CDR3 DNA is TGCGCCAGCAGTAGTGAGAGAGGGACAGTGGATGGGGCAACTAATGAAAAACTGTTTTTT. Amino acid sequence: CASSSERGTVDGATNEKLFF.

The chain links TRBV10-2 to TRBJ1-1; D not resolved. This CDR3 spans 13 amino acids. The ends were cut back, 8 bases at V and 1 base at J, with 11 bases in the middle. Germline-derived CDR1 and CDR2 are WSHSY and SAAADI. DNA of the CDR3: TGCGCCAGCTATGATTACTGGAACACTGAAGCTTTCTTT. It codes for CASYDYWNTEAFF.

The chain has TRBV5-5 and TRBJ2-2; 11 bases map to TRBD1. Losses at the gene ends were 2 bases for V and 4 bases for J; bases not matched to a gene: 7. This CDR3 comprises 17 residues. The germline gives CDR1 SGHKS, CDR2 YYEKEE (reference sequence). This CDR3 reads CASSFAPGTGGTGELFF. The CDR3 coding sequence is TGTGCCAGCAGCTTTGCACCCGGGACAGGGGGCACCGGGGAGCTGTTTTTT.

The rearrangement joins TRBV5-1 to TRBJ1-4; maybe TRBD1 (5 bases). This CDR3 spans 15 amino acids. Germline assignment: CDR1 SGHRS and CDR2 YFSETQ. Trimming shortened V by 1 base and J by 2 bases, and 9 bases separated the two germline ends. The CDR3 reads CASSLWTSTNEKLFF. In nucleotides, the CDR3 is TGCGCCAGCAGCTTGTGGACAAGTACTAATGAAAAACTGTTTTTT.

This chain uses TRBV5-1 with TRBJ2-6; 8 nucleotides line up with TRBD1. Germline CDR1 is SGHRS and CDR2 is YFSETQ. This CDR3 comprises 16 residues. Unmatched junction bases numbered 5, after V lost 5 bases and J lost 1 base. CDR3 amino acids: CASSLDRVSGANVLTF. CDR3 nucleotide sequence: TGCGCCAGCAGTCTGGACAGGGTATCTGGGGCCAACGTCCTGACTTTC.

J is TRBJ1-2 and V is TRBV11-2; D is uncertain. This CDR3 contains 13 residues. Trimming took 10 bases from V and 1 from J, leaving 13 bases between them. Germline V gene data show CDR1 as SGHAT and CDR2 as FQNNGV. The CDR3 coding sequence is TGTGCCACCCGATGGTCAGATAACTATGGCTACACCTTC. Translating gives CATRWSDNYGYTF.

The rearrangement uses TRBV19 and TRBJ1-5, with unresolved D. Trimming took off 4 bases at V and 1 base at J, with 17 bases between the two ends. Germline assignment: CDR1 LNHDA and CDR2 SQIVND (reference sequence). CDR3 length: 17 residues. The CDR3 coding sequence is TGTGCCAGTAGTACCCTAACCGGGAGATGGAGCAATCAGCCCCAGCATTTT. Protein product: CASSTLTGRWSNQPQHF.

The genes are TRBV7-2 and TRBJ1-2; TRBD1 agrees at 7 bases. The CDR3 runs to 18 residues. Germline assignment: CDR1 SGHTA and CDR2 FQGNSA. V trimming: 5 bases; J trimming: 4 bases; junction bases outside the gene matches: 19. The DNA of the CDR3 is TGTGCCAGCAGCGGGGGGACTGACAGGGTCGATTCTCTCTATGGCTACACCTTC. Encoded protein: CASSGGTDRVDSLYGYTF.

The rearrangement links TRBV25-1 to TRBJ2-1; 9 nucleotides align to TRBD2. Germline V gene lookup returns CDR1 MGHDK and CDR2 SYGVNS. Trimming cost V 5 bases and J 4 bases; bases outside gene matches: 9. There are 16 residues in the CDR3. The CDR3 loop is CASSSLAGTSYNEQFF. Written as DNA, the CDR3 is TGTGCCAGCAGTTCTCTAGCGGGGACTTCTTACAATGAGCAGTTCTTC.

The chain has TRBV28 and TRBJ1-3, with D tentatively TRBD1 (5 bases). Trimming left V 5 bases short and J 0 bases short, with 11 bases between. This CDR3 is 15 amino acids long. Germline CDR1 and CDR2: MDHEN and SYDVKM. Here the CDR3 reads CASSPTGVSGNTIYF. The CDR3 DNA follows: TGTGCCAGCAGTCCTACGGGGGTCTCTGGAAACACCATATATTTT.

The chain's CDR3 is CASSDQGSLSNYEQYF. DNA for the CDR3: TGTGCCAGCAGTGACCAGGGGTCCCTTTCTAACTACGAGCAGTACTTC. The chain links TRBV6-1 to TRBJ2-7, with TRBD1 as a possible D gene (6 bases). Trimming cost V 3 bases and J 3 bases, with 18 bases left between them. The CDR3 totals 16 residues. Germline V gene lookup returns CDR1 MNHNS and CDR2 SASEGT.

The chain has TRBV7-9 and TRBJ2-7; 10 bases agree with TRBD2. The CDR3 is made up of 14 amino acids. CDR1 SEHNR and CDR2 FQNEAQ come from the germline V gene (reference sequence). The DNA of the CDR3 is TGTGCAAGCGGGAGGGCCGTAAGCTCCTACGAGCAGTACTTC. Amino acids: CASGRAVSSYEQYF.

This chain uses TRBV6-1 with TRBJ2-2; D unresolved. The germline V and J ends were trimmed by 1 base and 6 bases, with 9 bases remaining between them. Per the germline V gene, CDR1 is MNHNS and CDR2 is SASEGT. This CDR3 comprises 14 residues. CDR3 protein: CASSEVEVAGELFF. The CDR3, as DNA: TGTGCCAGCAGTGAAGTTGAGGTGGCCGGGGAGCTGTTTTTT.